This TCR beta chain was found in a study of CD8+ T cells in alopecia areata (dated 2018 in TCRdb). Study-level background: Treated patients were enrolled in an open-label pilot trial of oral tofacitinib at 5 to 10 mg twice daily for moderate-to-severe alopecia areata. Tofacitinib was administered for 6 to 18 months, and 6 months of follow-up off drug were then conducted to assess delayed response and recurrence. In treated patients, disease severity was measured using the SALT score, which gives the percentage of scalp surface area affected. The study used high-throughput TCRbeta sequencing to examine T cell clonal expansion in alopecia areata, in both the C3H/HeJ mouse model and human patients. On the human side, TCRbeta sequencing was run on scalp tissue and on sorted CD4+ and CD8+ peripheral blood T cells from healthy controls and from alopecia areata patients with either patchy or totalis/universalis disease. Biopsies were taken from tofacitinib-treated patients at baseline and at 4 and 24 weeks of treatment, and a later scalp biopsy was taken in several of the tofacitinib-treated patients. Scalp clonality was compared among normal scalp (n=4), patchy alopecia areata scalp (n=8), and alopecia totalis/universalis scalp (n=8). RNA was obtained with the PAXgene miRNA kit for fixed scalp, the miRNeasy kit for PBMCs, and the RNeasy kit for mouse skin. TCRbeta CDR3 regions were amplified by immunoSEQ multiplex PCR with 35 Vbeta forward and 13 Jbeta reverse primers.

The time point label for this specimen denotes: more than 3 weeks on oral tofacitinib. Read against the paper, the sample's treatment or condition label means: oral pan-JAK inhibitor, 5-10 mg twice daily. Lesional scalp punch biopsies and peripheral blood were collected from alopecia areata patients. PBMCs were separated by density centrifugation and stained for CD3, CD4 and CD8, after which CD4+ and CD8+ T cells were sorted on a FACSAria. Details on this clone: What this receptor recognizes is not known. Base quality data are lacking; no much larger clone is found one base away.

What the research found in general, with its limitations: Scalp TCR repertoire analysis is complicated because resident alphabeta T cells in normal human skin are also sequenced, whereas mouse skin is dominated by gammadelta T cells. Because the treated cohort was small and had just a single nonresponder, larger studies are needed to establish links between baseline CD8+ expansion and response. Compared with normal scalp, lesional scalp had higher clonality and more expanded CD8+ clones, particularly in alopecia totalis/universalis, a pattern that suggests antigenic drive. With tofacitinib, both scalp clonality and the number of expanded CD8+ clones among the top 100 scalp clones went down significantly. Compared with mice, TCR sequences shared between patients were less clear, possibly partly because of HLA diversity across the patient population. Many expanded lesional clones persisted in scalp and blood during tofacitinib treatment, which may partly explain relapse after stopping treatment.

The germline V gene specifies SGHRS as CDR1 and YFSETQ as CDR2. The CDR3 spans 14 residues, from the cysteine through the phenylalanine. Of the read, only the CDR3 DNA is kept; its 42 bases are in frame from base 1. The germline ends are 8 bases apart after V is trimmed by 7 bases and J by 0 bases. Library preparation employed the immunoSEQ multiplex PCR assay. For TCR sequencing, RNA was extracted from every sample and reverse transcribed into cDNA to serve as template. SuperScript III was used to make first-strand cDNA, primed with a 2:1 mix of oligo-dT and random hexamers. A synthetic immune receptor repertoire was used to assess amplification bias, and residual bias was removed computationally. The study's own analysis went as follows. Raw reads were preprocessed for error removal, and CDR3 was defined according to IMGT conventions as running from the conserved cysteine to phenylalanine. Clonality was computed as 1 minus the Shannon entropy, with the entropy normalized by log2 of the number of productive unique TCRs. Scalp TCRbeta sequences were cross-referenced with sorted blood CD4 and CD8 repertoires so that the CD4 or CD8 identity of scalp clones could be inferred. TCRdb's version of the immuneACCESS table is confined to in-frame rearrangements and falls short of the full clone set. An unresolved V gene accounts for under half of the shortfall where checked; the remainder is of unknown origin. V and J calls and clone size are as listed in that table; D and trimming were resolved from the DNA. This sample holds about 190,000 clones; approximately 60% were observed only once. The ten biggest clones cover approximately 0.69% of the sample.

The input for sequencing was CD4+ T cells sorted from blood, taken at week 4, from a patient treated with tofacitinib. The rearrangement joined TRBV5-1 to TRBJ2-6, and TRBD1 may be the D gene, going by 5 matching bases. The source is a human donor with alopecia areata. The CDR3 region has the sequence CASGASSGANVLTF. The sequenced DNA is TGCGCCAGCGGGGCTAGCTCTGGGGCCAACGTCCTGACTTTC. Joined to the reference TRBV5-1 and TRBJ2-6 proteins, this CDR3 gives the full variable domain: KAGVTQTPRYLIKTRGQQVTLSCSPISGHRSVSWYQQTPGQGLQFLFEYFSETQRNKGNFPGRFSGRQFSNSRSEMNVSTLELGDSALYLCASGASSGANVLTFGAGSRLTVL.